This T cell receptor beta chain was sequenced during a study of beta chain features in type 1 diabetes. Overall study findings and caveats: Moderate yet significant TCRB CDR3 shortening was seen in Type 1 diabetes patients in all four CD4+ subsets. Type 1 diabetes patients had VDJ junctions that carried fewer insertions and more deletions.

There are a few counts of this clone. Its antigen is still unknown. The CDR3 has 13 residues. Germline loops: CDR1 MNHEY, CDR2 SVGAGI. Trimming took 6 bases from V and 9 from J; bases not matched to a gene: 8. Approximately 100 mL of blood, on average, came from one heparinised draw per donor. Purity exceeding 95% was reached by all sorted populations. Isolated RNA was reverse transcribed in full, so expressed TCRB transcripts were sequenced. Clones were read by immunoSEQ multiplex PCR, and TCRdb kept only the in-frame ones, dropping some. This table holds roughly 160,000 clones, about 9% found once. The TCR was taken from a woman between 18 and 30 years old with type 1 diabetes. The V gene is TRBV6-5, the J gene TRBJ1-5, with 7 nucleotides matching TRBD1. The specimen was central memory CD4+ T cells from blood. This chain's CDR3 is CASRNRGESPQHF. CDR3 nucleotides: TGTGCCAGCAGAAACAGGGGTGAATCGCCCCAGCATTTT.